This entry lists 27 T cell receptor beta chains sequenced from one sample in a study of blood T cell repertoires in COVID-19. Only in-frame clones appear in the TCRdb table, and some are missing; sequencing was by immunoSEQ multiplex PCR. The data contain some 44,000 clones, around 92% of them singletons. What was sequenced was peripheral blood. These receptors came from a human donor in a cohort sampled during active COVID-19.

This clone was detected once. Here the CDR3 DNA reads TGTGCCAGCAGCCTTCCTCAGGACAATGAGCAGTTCTTC. Protein product: CASSLPQDNEQFF. The rearrangement joins TRBV4-2 to TRBJ2-1; D unresolved. CDR1 and CDR2 (germline): LGHNA, YNFKEQ. The germline V and J ends were trimmed by 4 bases and 5 bases, with 9 bases remaining between them. There are 13 residues in the CDR3.

This chain joins TRBV5-1 and TRBJ2-3, with TRBD1 matching 10 bases. CDR1 is SGHRS and CDR2 is YFSETQ in the germline V gene. The junction had 5 bases not matched to a gene; V was cut back by 4 bases and J by 3 bases. The CDR3 is made up of 15 amino acids. In DNA form, the CDR3 reads TGCGCCAGCAGCCTGGGACAGGGGATGACAGATACGCAGTATTTT. Protein sequence: CASSLGQGMTDTQYF. Combining the CDR3 with reference TRBV5-1 and TRBJ2-3 gives the whole variable domain KAGVTQTPRYLIKTRGQQVTLSCSPISGHRSVSWYQQTPGQGLQFLFEYFSETQRNKGNFPGRFSGRQFSNSRSEMNVSTLELGDSALYLCASSLGQGMTDTQYFGPGTRLTVL.

The rearrangement uses TRBV9 and TRBJ2-7; tentatively, D is TRBD1 (6 bases). V dropped 1 base and J dropped 2 bases, with 13 bases sitting between them. This CDR3 spans 15 amino acids. The germline CDR1 and CDR2 sequences are SGDLS and YYNGEE. The CDR3 reads CASSVQAGVPYEQYF. In nucleotides, the CDR3 is TGTGCCAGCAGCGTACAGGCAGGGGTCCCCTACGAGCAGTACTTC.

This clone has just one count. The chain links TRBV19 to TRBJ1-1; TRBD1 might be the D (5 bases). V shed 6 bases and J shed 3 bases, with 11 bases lying between them. CDR1 is LNHDA and CDR2 is SQIVND in the germline V gene (reference sequence). The CDR3 covers 13 residues. As DNA, the CDR3 is TGTGCCAGTAGGCCCCAGGGCCACACTGAAGCTTTCTTT. Translation gives CASRPQGHTEAFF.

The chain joins TRBV19 to TRBJ2-7; 9 nucleotides match TRBD2. This CDR3 contains 13 residues. Germline lookup yields CDR1 LNHDA and CDR2 SQIVND (reference sequence). J was trimmed by 2 bases and V by 10 bases; bases with no gene match: 6. CDR3 sequence reads: CATSSGVPYEQYF. CDR3 coding DNA: TGTGCCACCTCTAGCGGGGTCCCCTACGAGCAGTACTTC.

The gene calls are TRBV5-1 and TRBJ2-2, with a tentative D call TRBD2 (5 bases). Germline V gene sequence: CDR1 SGHRS, CDR2 YFSETQ. The V end lost 1 base, the J end lost 4 bases, and 8 bases lay between the germline ends. The CDR3 spans 14 residues. Here the CDR3 DNA reads TGCGCCAGCAGCTTGAACGGGGTCACCGGGGAGCTGTTTTTT. Translated: CASSLNGVTGELFF.

This clone was seen once. The V gene is TRBV4-3, the J gene TRBJ1-1; D perhaps matches TRBD1 (6 bases). The ends were cut back, 3 bases at V and 2 bases at J, with 13 bases in the middle. Germline V gene lookup returns CDR1 LGHNA and CDR2 YSLEER. There are 15 residues in the CDR3. CDR3 DNA: TGCGCCAGCAGCCAGACGACAGGAAGAAACACTGAAGCTTTCTTT. This encodes CASSQTTGRNTEAFF.

The chain links TRBV21-1 to TRBJ2-7; the table's D call TRBD1 went unverified against the DNA. TRBV21-1 is shown as a pseudogene. This CDR3 is built from 15 residues. CDR3 DNA: TGTGCCAGCAGCAAAGGTCAACAGGGGACCTACGAGCAGTACTTC. This sequence encodes CASSKGQQGTYEQYF.

The V and J genes are TRBV27 and TRBJ1-1; 9 bases agree with TRBD1. CDR1 MNHEY and CDR2 SMNVEV come from the germline V gene (reference sequence). The CDR3 has 13 amino acids. Trimming took 6 bases from V and 4 from J; bases not matched to a gene: 3. The CDR3 DNA sequence: TGTGCCAGCAGAAACAGGGGGCTCACTGAAGCTTTCTTT. It codes for CASRNRGLTEAFF.

This clone was seen only a few times. The J gene is TRBJ2-7, the V gene TRBV10-3; possibly TRBD2 for D (5 bases). Germline V gives CDR1 ENHRY, CDR2 SYGVKD. Trimming took 2 bases from V and 2 from J, leaving 16 bases between them. This CDR3 region has 16 residues. In DNA form, the CDR3 reads TGTGCCATCAGTGAGACCGGGATCAACGGCCCCTACGAGCAGTACTTC. It specifies CAISETGINGPYEQYF.

Only a few counts were recorded for this clone. The chain employs TRBV6-5 and TRBJ2-7; the match to TRBD2 covers 7 bases. The CDR3 runs to 13 residues. The V gene end was trimmed by 5 bases and the J gene end by 6 bases; junction bases not matched to a gene: 7. CDR1 is MNHEY, CDR2 SVGAGI, per germline. The CDR3 DNA is TGTGCCAGCAGTCCAATAGCGGGTCGCGAGCAGTACTTC. Its protein product is CASSPIAGREQYF.

There are a few counts of this clone. This rearrangement joins TRBV27 to TRBJ1-5; 9 positions match TRBD1. J lost 9 bases, V lost 2 bases, and 5 bases had no gene match. The CDR3 runs 14 residues. Germline V gene lookup returns CDR1 MNHEY and CDR2 SMNVEV (reference sequence). CDR3 nucleotides: TGTGCCAGCAGTTTACAACAGGGGGCTGGGCCCCAGCATTTT. Translation gives CASSLQQGAGPQHF.

The chain employs TRBV4-3 and TRBJ1-6, with a possible D match to TRBD1 (5 bases). V was clipped by 1 base and J by 9 bases, with 13 bases between them. The V gene's germline CDR1 is LGHNA and CDR2 YSLEER. This CDR3 is built from 15 residues. CDR3 residues: CASSQGSGRISPLHF. CDR3 nucleotide sequence: TGCGCCAGCAGCCAAGGTTCAGGGAGGATTTCACCCCTCCACTTT.

The V call is TRBV7-2, the J call TRBJ2-1; TRBD2 aligns across 9 bases. The V segment lost 7 bases and the J segment 9 bases; nucleotides outside the gene matches: 13. Germline lookup yields CDR1 SGHTA and CDR2 FQGNSA. This CDR3 spans 15 amino acids. The CDR3 DNA reads as TGTGCCAGCACCCAAACCGGGACTAGCCCGATTGAGCAGTTCTTC. This encodes CASTQTGTSPIEQFF.

The chain recombines TRBV18 with TRBJ2-1; D might be TRBD2 (5 bases). Germline CDR1 KGHSH, CDR2 LQKENI. The length of the CDR3 is 12 residues. Trimming took 4 bases from V and 9 from J, leaving 10 bases between them. The DNA for the CDR3 is TGTGCCAGCTCACAAACTGGAGGTGAGCAGTTCTTC. Translation: CASSQTGGEQFF.

The rearrangement links TRBV7-9 to TRBJ1-2, with TRBD1 matching over 7 bases. The CDR3 totals 15 residues. Germline values: CDR1 SEHNR, CDR2 FQNEAQ (reference sequence). J lost 5 bases, V lost 5 bases, and 11 bases had no gene match. Written as DNA, the CDR3 is TGTGCCAGCAGCCCTCCCTCCGGGACAGCATATGGCTACACCTTC. Translating gives CASSPPSGTAYGYTF.

The V call is TRBV5-1, the J call TRBJ2-2; no definite D call. CDR1 and CDR2 from the germline V gene are SGHRS and YFSETQ. This CDR3 contains 15 residues. Trimming removed 1 base from V and 1 base from J, with 8 bases in between. The CDR3 reads CASSLQLLNTGELFF. CDR3 nucleotide sequence: TGCGCCAGCAGCTTGCAACTATTGAACACCGGGGAGCTGTTTTTT.

The CDR3 region is CASSYSLRGSGNTIYF. In DNA, the CDR3 is TGTGCCAGCAGTTATTCCCTCAGGGGGTCTGGAAACACCATATATTTT. The chain recombines TRBV6-5 with TRBJ1-3; 7 bases align to TRBD1. The CDR3 totals 16 residues. The V gene's germline CDR1 is MNHEY and CDR2 SVGAGI. The V and J ends lost 3 bases and 1 base, in that order; junction bases with no gene match: 6.

V gene TRBV9 combines with J gene TRBJ1-2; D ambiguous. V shed 6 bases and J shed 2 bases, with 11 bases lying between them. This CDR3 has 13 amino acids. Germline lookup yields CDR1 SGDLS and CDR2 YYNGEE. This chain's CDR3 is CASTKHSNYGYTF. DNA of the CDR3: TGTGCCAGCACCAAACATAGCAACTATGGCTACACCTTC.

This CDR3 is CSASGAGAISFDEQFF. CDR3 nucleotide sequence: TGCAGTGCTAGTGGGGCTGGGGCAATTAGTTTCGATGAGCAGTTCTTC. The chain is built from TRBV20-1 and TRBJ2-1, with D maybe TRBD1 (5 bases). The CDR3 has 16 residues. From germline, CDR1 is DFQATT and CDR2 SNEGSKA (reference sequence). V was pared by 3 bases and J by 8 bases, with 23 bases between.

The rearrangement uses TRBV4-3 and TRBJ2-1; the match to TRBD2 covers 9 bases. There are 19 residues in the CDR3. In germline, CDR1 is LGHNA, CDR2 YSLEER. J was trimmed by 6 bases and V by 0 bases; bases with no gene match: 15. In DNA, the CDR3 is TGCGCCAGCAGCCAAGACCCCCCCTCCCTCGCGGGAGGGCCCAATGAGCAGTTCTTC. It encodes CASSQDPPSLAGGPNEQFF.

As regards this clone: This sample also contains other DNA sequences that code for the same CDR3. The chain has TRBV9 and TRBJ2-5; D is perhaps TRBD1 (6 bases). The germline V gene encodes CDR1 SGDLS and CDR2 YYNGEE. The CDR3 spans 13 residues. Trimming cost V 2 bases and J 2 bases, with 7 bases left between them. CDR3 sequence: CASSVQGQETQYF. CDR3 nucleotide sequence: TGTGCCAGCAGCGTTCAGGGGCAAGAGACCCAGTACTTC.

V usage is TRBV3-1 (or the pseudogene TRBV3-2) and J usage is TRBJ2-7; the D gene is possibly TRBD2 (5 bases). Germline V gene lookup returns CDR1 LGHDT and CDR2 YNNKEL (reference sequence). V lost 0 bases and J lost 2, with 11 bases in between. The CDR3 loop spans 15 amino acids. DNA for the CDR3: TGTGCCAGCAGCCAAGATCCAGGACTTACCTACGAGCAGTACTTC. It encodes CASSQDPGLTYEQYF.

This rearrangement joins TRBV7-2 to TRBJ2-1; TRBD1 is a possible D gene (5 bases). CDR3 length: 15 residues. In germline, CDR1 is SGHTA, CDR2 FQGNSA. Trimming removed 6 bases from V and 5 bases from J, with 17 bases in between. The CDR3 protein is CASRLSRTRNNEQFF. The CDR3 DNA reads as TGTGCCAGCAGACTATCCAGGACAAGAAACAATGAGCAGTTCTTC.

The gene calls are TRBV9 and TRBJ1-1; D ambiguous. Looked up from germline, CDR1 is SGDLS and CDR2 is YYNGEE. The V end lost 0 bases, the J end lost 4 bases, and 7 bases lay between the germline ends. This CDR3 is 13 amino acids long. The CDR3 here is CASSVVGSTEAFF. The CDR3 DNA is TGTGCCAGCAGCGTAGTTGGGAGCACTGAAGCTTTCTTT.

CDR3: CASSPLGSYEQYF. The CDR3 DNA follows: TGTGCCAGCAGCCCACTAGGGTCCTACGAGCAGTACTTC. The chain recombines TRBV7-6 with TRBJ2-7; a weak D match, TRBD2 (5 bases). V gave up 5 bases and J gave up 1 base, with 9 bases separating them. CDR1 and CDR2 (germline): SGHVS, FNYEAQ. The CDR3 loop spans 13 amino acids.

This clone was observed a single time. DNA of the CDR3: TGTGCCAGCAGCTCGGGGACTAGCCGCAGCTCCTACAATGAGCAGTTCTTC. Amino acids: CASSSGTSRSSYNEQFF. The rearrangement uses TRBV5-4 and TRBJ2-1; 9 bases are a match to TRBD2. Germline CDR1 reads SGHNT; CDR2 reads YYREEE (reference sequence). This CDR3 has 17 amino acids. J lost 0 bases, V lost 3 bases, and 7 bases had no gene match.